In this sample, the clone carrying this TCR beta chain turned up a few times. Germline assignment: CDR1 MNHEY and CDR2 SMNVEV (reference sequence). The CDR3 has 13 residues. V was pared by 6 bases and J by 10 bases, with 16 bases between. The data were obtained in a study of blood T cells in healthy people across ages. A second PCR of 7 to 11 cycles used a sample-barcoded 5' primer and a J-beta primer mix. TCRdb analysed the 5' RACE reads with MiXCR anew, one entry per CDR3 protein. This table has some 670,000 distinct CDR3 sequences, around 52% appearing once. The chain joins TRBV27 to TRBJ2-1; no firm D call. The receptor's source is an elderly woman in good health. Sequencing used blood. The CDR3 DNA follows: TGTGCCAGCAGCAGCTTCGCGGTAGGGGAGCAGTTCTTC. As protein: CASSSFAVGEQFF.